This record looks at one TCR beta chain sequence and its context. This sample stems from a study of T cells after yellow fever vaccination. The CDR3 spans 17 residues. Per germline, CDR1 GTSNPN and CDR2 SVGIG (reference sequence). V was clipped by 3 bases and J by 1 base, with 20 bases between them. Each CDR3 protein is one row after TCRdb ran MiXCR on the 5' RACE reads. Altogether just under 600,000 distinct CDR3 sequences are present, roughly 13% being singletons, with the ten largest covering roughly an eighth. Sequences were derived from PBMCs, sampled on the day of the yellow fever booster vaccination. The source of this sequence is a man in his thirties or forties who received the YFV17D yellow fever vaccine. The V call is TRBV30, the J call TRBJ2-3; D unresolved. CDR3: CAWSARRLVMGTDTQYF. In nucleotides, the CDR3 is TGTGCCTGGAGCGCCAGGCGGTTAGTGATGGGCACAGATACGCAGTATTTT.